The 10 T cell receptor beta chains listed next were all sequenced from one sample in a study of tumor and adjacent non-tumor tissue in lung cancer. The template was RNA from unsorted bulk tissue. The library came from three nested PCR rounds adapted from ARM-PCR protocols. TCRdb recomputed calls from the multiplex PCR reads with MiXCR, one row per CDR3 protein. This table has 200,000 or so distinct CDR3 sequences, 70% to 75% appearing once. What was sequenced was lung tumor tissue. The receptor source for this set is a man between 60 and 70 years old with non-small cell lung cancer.

With respect to this clonotype: An end of the junction does not agree with germline; a read error may underlie this. The chain recombines TRBV4-2 with TRBJ2-2; TRBD2 is a possible D gene (5 bases). Germline V CDR1 and CDR2: LGHNA, YNFKEQ. The CDR3 loop spans 17 amino acids. The CDR3, as DNA: TGTGCCAGCAGCCAAGATTATACGGGATGGGCCACCTGGGAGCTGTTTTTT. It codes for CASSQDYTGWATWELFF.

The rearrangement uses TRBV29-1 and TRBJ1-1; TRBD1 matches at 7 bases. Germline lookup yields CDR1 SQVTM and CDR2 ANQGSEA. V shed 4 bases, J shed 3 bases, and the junction held 5 bases outside the gene matches. The CDR3 has 13 residues. CDR3 nucleotide sequence: TGCAGCGTTGTGGGACAGATTGACACTGAAGCTTTCTTT. The encoded protein is CSVVGQIDTEAFF. Full variable domain (outside the CDR3, taken from reference TRBV29-1 and TRBJ1-1): SAVISQKPSRDICQRGTSLTIQCQVDSQVTMMFWYRQQPGQSLTLIATANQGSEATYESGFVIDKFPISRPNLTFSTLTVSNMSPEDSSIYLCSVVGQIDTEAFFGQGTRLTVV.

Regarding this clonotype: This sequence may be a read error, since a much larger clone differs from it by one base. The CDR3 end shows no conserved phenylalanine or tryptophan, and so a read error is likely. The chain links TRBV12-3 or TRBV12-4 to TRBJ2-1; D is perhaps TRBD2 (5 bases). The CDR3 loop spans 10 amino acids. The V end was cut by 10 bases, the J end by 9 bases, with 10 bases between. CDR3 sequence: CATSRGEQFL. As DNA, the CDR3 is TGTGCCACTTCCCGGGGTGAGCAGTTCCTC.

This clonotype was counted between two and nine times. A much larger clone sits a single nucleotide away, making a read error possible. The chain links TRBV11-2 to TRBJ2-1; D unclear. There are 14 residues in the CDR3. Germline V lookup: CDR1 SGHAT, CDR2 FQNNGV. The CDR3 DNA sequence: TGTGCCAGCTCGATCGGCCGGTCCTACAATGAGCGGTTCTTC. This sequence encodes CASSIGRSYNERFF.

Comments on this clonotype: This may be a read error, as it is one base from a much larger clone. The rearrangement joins TRBV20-1 to TRBJ1-1; 8 bases are a match to TRBD1. The CDR3 totals 16 residues. The J segment lost 2 bases and the V segment lost 5 bases, leaving 13 bases of the junction unmatched. Germline assignment: CDR1 DFQATT and CDR2 SNEGSKA (reference sequence). CDR3 protein: CSAARAGQGPNTEAFF. DNA of the CDR3: TGCAGTGCTGCAAGGGCTGGACAGGGACCAAACACTGAAGCTTTCTTT.

This clonotype was recorded many times. V and J are TRBV29-1 and TRBJ2-5; 11 bases agree with TRBD2. With 2 bases clipped from V and 5 bases from J, the junction kept 7 bases outside the gene matches. The germline gives CDR1 SQVTM, CDR2 ANQGSEA. CDR3 size: 15 residues. CDR3 DNA: TGCAGCGTTGAATTAGTAGCGGGGGGGCGGGAGACCCAGTACTTC. The encoded protein is CSVELVAGGRETQYF.

The genes are TRBV29-1 and TRBJ2-3; D not resolved. The CDR3 runs 10 residues. The germline CDR1 and CDR2 sequences are SQVTM and ANQGSEA. V gave up 4 bases and J gave up 7 bases, with 6 bases separating them. The CDR3 DNA sequence: TGCAGCGTTGTGCAACATACGCAGTATTTT. Residues: CSVVQHTQYF.

This chain joins TRBV10-2 and TRBJ2-6; no definite D call. This CDR3 contains 15 residues. V lost 8 bases to trimming and J lost 0 bases, with 11 bases between them. The germline V gene has CDR1 WSHSY and CDR2 SAAADI. The CDR3 spells CASRSSGSGANVLTF. CDR3 nucleotides: TGCGCCAGCCGGTCTTCGGGCTCTGGGGCCAACGTCCTGACTTTC.

Regarding this clonotype: A much larger clone lies one base from this, so it may be a read error. The J gene is TRBJ2-3, the V gene TRBV11-2; the D gene is possibly TRBD2 (6 bases). This CDR3 region has 15 residues. Germline V gene data show CDR1 as SGHAT and CDR2 as FQNNGV. The CDR3 loop is CASSFGITSTYTQYF. The CDR3, as DNA: TGTGCCAGCAGCTTCGGGATCACTAGCACATATACGCAGTATTTT.

With respect to this clonotype: The junction departs from the called germline gene at one end, perhaps through a read error. The chain employs TRBV11-3 and TRBJ1-1; D ambiguous. This CDR3 is built from 16 residues. The V gene's germline CDR1 is SGHNT and CDR2 YENEEA. CDR3 in amino acids: CTSSSVMARMDTEAFF. The CDR3 coding sequence is TGTACCAGCAGCTCAGTAATGGCAAGAATGGATACTGAAGCTTTCTTT.